Listed below are T cell receptor beta chains from one sample, sequenced in a study of blood T cells in healthy people across ages. TCRdb redid the calling of the 5' RACE reads with MiXCR, one entry per CDR3 protein. The repertoire holds hundreds of thousands of distinct CDR3 sequences, with about 30% as singletons. What was sequenced was blood. The receptor source for this set is a woman of 80 years or more in good health. CDR3s include the opening cysteine and the closing phenylalanine or tryptophan. The order of the fields is V gene, D gene, CDR3 length, clone size, J gene, CDR3 protein, CDR3 DNA. The D gene is left open where the match is weak. Only some rows state a clone size, as once, few, many or a class for expanded clones.

V: TRBV4-1; D: NA; length: 17; size: few; J: TRBJ1-2; CDR3: CASSLLLGERDNYGYTF; DNA: TGCGCCAGCAGCCTACTCCTCGGAGAAAGGGACAACTATGGCTACACCTTC
V: TRBV9; D: TRBD1; length: 15; size: many; J: TRBJ2-4; CDR3: CASSVGDREENIQYF; DNA: TGTGCCAGCAGCGTAGGGGACAGGGAGGAAAACATTCAGTACTTC
V: TRBV14; D: TRBD2; length: 13; size: once; J: TRBJ2-1; CDR3: CATGTSGYNEQFF; DNA: TGTGCCACCGGGACTAGCGGGTACAATGAGCAGTTCTTC
V: TRBV7-8; D: NA; length: 14; size: NA; J: TRBJ1-2; CDR3: CASSLALDSVYSTF; DNA: TGTGCCAGCAGCCTAGCGTTGGACAGTGTTTATTCCACCTTC
V: TRBV6-5; D: NA; length: 15; size: many; J: TRBJ1-2; CDR3: CASSSPGHGPYGYTF; DNA: TGTGCCAGCAGCTCACCGGGACATGGACCCTATGGCTACACCTTC
V: TRBV4-1; D: TRBD2; length: 18; size: NA; J: TRBJ2-5; CDR3: CASSQGLGLAGEDNEQYF; DNA: TGCGCCAGCAGCCAAGGTTTAGGACTAGCGGGGGAAGACAATGAGCAGTACTTC
V: TRBV6-6; D: NA; length: 13; size: NA; J: TRBJ1-2; CDR3: CASSGTGYGGYTF; DNA: TGTGCCAGCAGCGGCACAGGGTACGGCGGCTACACCTTC
V: TRBV5-1; D: TRBD1; length: 15; size: NA; J: TRBJ1-2; CDR3: CASSTSGTGVEGYTF; DNA: TGCGCCAGCAGCACCTCCGGGACAGGGGTGGAAGGCTACACCTTC
V: TRBV2; D: TRBD1; length: 16; size: few; J: TRBJ1-6; CDR3: CASSEALNRGRSPLHF; DNA: TGTGCCAGCAGTGAAGCGTTGAACAGGGGGCGTTCACCCCTCCACTTT
V: TRBV5-1; D: TRBD2; length: 14; size: medium-sized; J: TRBJ2-5; CDR3: CASSLSSGQETQYF; DNA: TGCGCCAGCAGCCTCTCTAGCGGGCAAGAGACCCAGTACTTC
V: TRBV7-2; D: NA; length: 14; size: NA; J: TRBJ1-2; CDR3: CASSALGGQDGYTF; DNA: TGTGCCAGCAGCGCCCTGGGGGGGCAGGATGGCTACACCTTC
V: TRBV4-2; D: TRBD2; length: 16; size: many; J: TRBJ2-7; CDR3: CASSQEVASGGYEQYF; DNA: TGTGCCAGCAGCCAAGAGGTAGCAAGCGGGGGCTACGAGCAGTACTTC
V: TRBV7-2; D: TRBD2; length: 14; size: many; J: TRBJ2-3; CDR3: CASSRLLAGDTQYF; DNA: TGTGCCAGCAGCCGCCTGCTAGCGGGGGATACGCAGTATTTT
V: TRBV2; D: TRBD2; length: 17; size: few; J: TRBJ2-4; CDR3: CASSVTSGGLAKNIQYF; DNA: TGTGCCAGCAGTGTAACTAGCGGGGGGTTGGCCAAAAACATTCAGTACTTC
V: TRBV5-4; D: NA; length: 16; size: NA; J: TRBJ1-2; CDR3: CASSLGRGMMDHGYTF; DNA: TGTGCCAGCAGCTTAGGTAGGGGGATGATGGATCATGGCTACACCTTC
V: TRBV30; D: TRBD2; length: 15; size: NA; J: TRBJ2-7; CDR3: CAWSVLGGGNYEQYF; DNA: TGTGCCTGGAGTGTACTGGGCGGGGGAAACTACGAGCAGTACTTC
V: TRBV7-2; D: TRBD2; length: 11; size: many; J: TRBJ2-3; CDR3: CASGGGTTQYF; DNA: TGTGCCAGCGGCGGGGGGACGACGCAGTATTTT
V: TRBV3-1; D: TRBD1; length: 15; size: NA; J: TRBJ1-2; CDR3: CASSRFSQGSYGYTF; DNA: TGTGCCAGCAGCCGCTTTTCACAGGGGAGCTATGGCTACACCTTC
V: TRBV15; D: TRBD2; length: 13; size: many; J: TRBJ2-7; CDR3: CATSAGTSYEQYF; DNA: TGTGCCACCAGTGCCGGGACTAGCTACGAGCAGTACTTC
V: TRBV9; D: NA; length: 16; size: many; J: TRBJ2-7; CDR3: CASSVSGEGAPYEQYF; DNA: TGTGCCAGCAGCGTATCTGGTGAAGGGGCGCCCTACGAGCAGTACTTC
V: TRBV5-1; D: NA; length: 16; size: NA; J: TRBJ1-1; CDR3: CASSLTGYAENTEAFF; DNA: TGCGCCAGCAGCTTGACAGGGTATGCGGAGAACACTGAAGCTTTCTTT
V: TRBV20-1; D: NA; length: 11; size: many; J: TRBJ1-1; CDR3: CSARDQSEAFF; DNA: TGCAGTGCTAGAGACCAGTCTGAAGCTTTCTTT
V: TRBV20-1; D: NA; length: 13; size: many; J: TRBJ1-6; CDR3: CSAGRDIYSPLHF; DNA: TGCAGTGCCGGACGGGACATATATTCACCCCTCCACTTT
V: TRBV28; D: NA; length: 16; size: many; J: TRBJ2-2; CDR3: CASRVGGVSDTGELFF; DNA: TGTGCCAGCAGGGTAGGAGGGGTCTCGGACACCGGGGAGCTGTTTTTT
V: TRBV5-5; D: NA; length: 13; size: few; J: TRBJ1-1; CDR3: CASSLQGANSAFF; DNA: TGTGCCAGCAGCTTGCAAGGGGCGAATTCGGCTTTCTTT
V: TRBV9; D: NA; length: 16; size: NA; J: TRBJ1-1; CDR3: CASSVGEGLLNTEAFF; DNA: TGTGCCAGCAGCGTAGGAGAGGGACTACTGAACACTGAAGCTTTCTTT
V: TRBV6-5; D: TRBD1; length: 14; size: NA; J: TRBJ2-4; CDR3: CASSSGTGSNIRYF; DNA: TGTGCCAGCAGTTCCGGGACAGGGTCAAACATTCGGTACTTC
V: TRBV20-1; D: NA; length: 11; size: few; J: TRBJ2-7; CDR3: CSAQKKDEQYF; DNA: TGCAGTGCCCAAAAAAAGGACGAGCAGTACTTC
V: TRBV27; D: NA; length: 13; size: NA; J: TRBJ2-7; CDR3: CASSPPGWYEQYF; DNA: TGTGCCAGCAGTCCCCCGGGGTGGTACGAGCAGTACTTC
V: TRBV20-1; D: NA; length: 12; size: many; J: TRBJ2-3; CDR3: CSAEDGTDTQYF; DNA: TGCAGTGCGGAGGACGGCACAGATACGCAGTATTTT
V: TRBV7-2; D: NA; length: 13; size: once; J: TRBJ2-7; CDR3: CASSLGGVAEQYF; DNA: TGTGCCAGCAGCCTAGGAGGGGTAGCCGAGCAGTACTTC
V: TRBV7-2; D: TRBD2; length: 15; size: many; J: TRBJ2-1; CDR3: CASSLSGGFYNEQFF; DNA: TGTGCCAGCAGCTTAAGCGGGGGGTTCTACAATGAGCAGTTCTTC
V: TRBV29-1; D: TRBD2; length: 15; size: NA; J: TRBJ2-3; CDR3: CSAGTSGGATDTQYF; DNA: TGCAGCGCGGGGACTAGTGGGGGGGCCACAGATACGCAGTATTTT
V: TRBV7-9; D: NA; length: 15; size: NA; J: TRBJ1-1; CDR3: CASSLATGGNTEAFF; DNA: TGTGCCAGCAGCTTAGCGACCGGGGGGAACACTGAAGCTTTCTTT
V: TRBV29-1; D: NA; length: 13; size: NA; J: TRBJ1-1; CDR3: CSASYDRFAEAFF; DNA: TGCAGCGCCTCGTATGACAGGTTCGCTGAAGCTTTCTTT
V: TRBV7-9; D: NA; length: 16; size: NA; J: TRBJ2-7; CDR3: CVSSSVRGAGGYEQYF; DNA: TGTGTCAGCAGCTCAGTTAGAGGAGCAGGGGGGTACGAGCAGTACTTC
V: TRBV7-8; D: TRBD2; length: 15; size: many; J: TRBJ2-7; CDR3: CASSLESGGYYEQYF; DNA: TGTGCCAGCAGCTTAGAGTCGGGGGGATACTACGAGCAGTACTTC
V: TRBV12-5; D: NA; length: 15; size: NA; J: TRBJ2-3; CDR3: CASGLGGYSTDTQYF; DNA: TGTGCTAGTGGTTTGGGGGGGTACAGCACAGATACGCAGTATTTT
V: TRBV7-2; D: NA; length: 13; size: many; J: TRBJ1-2; CDR3: CASSSLQGTGYTF; DNA: TGTGCCAGCAGCTCGCTACAGGGTACCGGCTACACCTTC
V: TRBV20-1; D: NA; length: 13; size: many; J: TRBJ2-5; CDR3: CSARSGNEETQYF; DNA: TGCAGTGCTAGATCAGGGAATGAGGAGACCCAGTACTTC
V: TRBV10-3; D: NA; length: 15; size: many; J: TRBJ2-1; CDR3: CAISELRVTYNEQFF; DNA: TGTGCCATCAGTGAGTTGAGGGTTACCTACAATGAGCAGTTCTTC
V: TRBV7-2; D: NA; length: 13; size: many; J: TRBJ2-7; CDR3: CASSADGPSEQYF; DNA: TGTGCCAGCAGCGCCGACGGGCCGTCCGAGCAGTACTTC
V: TRBV20-1; D: NA; length: 13; size: few; J: TRBJ2-5; CDR3: CSAKLINYNEQYF; DNA: TGCAGTGCTAAGCTTATAAACTACAATGAGCAGTACTTC
V: TRBV7-2; D: NA; length: 13; size: many; J: TRBJ2-7; CDR3: CASSLDFSGEQYF; DNA: TGTGCCAGCAGCTTAGACTTTAGTGGCGAGCAGTACTTC
V: TRBV2; D: NA; length: 16; size: NA; J: TRBJ2-1; CDR3: CAIFVRDTNPYNEQFF; DNA: TGTGCCATATTTGTCCGGGACACAAACCCATACAATGAGCAGTTCTTC
V: TRBV6-2/TRBV6-3; D: NA; length: 14; size: NA; J: TRBJ1-5; CDR3: CASRPQDLNQPQHF; DNA: TGTGCCAGCAGACCCCAAGATCTCAATCAGCCCCAGCATTTT
V: TRBV12-3/TRBV12-4; D: TRBD1; length: 13; size: NA; J: TRBJ2-7; CDR3: CASRAGTAFRQYF; DNA: TGTGCCAGCAGAGCAGGGACAGCCTTTCGGCAGTACTTC
V: TRBV27; D: TRBD1; length: 16; size: few; J: TRBJ2-2; CDR3: CASIQRTGDNTGELFF; DNA: TGTGCCAGCATCCAGAGGACAGGGGACAACACCGGGGAGCTGTTTTTT
V: TRBV30; D: TRBD1; length: 13; size: few; J: TRBJ1-2; CDR3: CAWRDRAVGGYTF; DNA: TGTGCCTGGAGGGACAGGGCTGTTGGCGGCTACACCTTC
V: TRBV7-2; D: NA; length: 12; size: many; J: TRBJ1-2; CDR3: CAISGRGGGYTF; DNA: TGTGCCATATCAGGGCGGGGCGGTGGCTACACCTTC
V: TRBV13; D: NA; length: 14; size: NA; J: TRBJ1-2; CDR3: CASSLGSGSYGYTF; DNA: TGTGCCAGCAGCCTCGGATCCGGGAGCTATGGCTACACCTTC
V: TRBV20-1; D: NA; length: 16; size: few; J: TRBJ1-1; CDR3: CSAPGRGSTFTNKAFF; DNA: TGCAGTGCCCCCGGCCGGGGGTCGACCTTCACTAACAAAGCTTTCTTT
V: TRBV7-2; D: NA; length: 11; size: many; J: TRBJ2-5; CDR3: CASSLGQTQYF; DNA: TGTGCCAGCAGCTTAGGGCAGACCCAGTACTTC
V: TRBV5-6; D: NA; length: 15; size: many; J: TRBJ2-3; CDR3: CASSFPGAKTDTQYF; DNA: TGTGCCAGCAGCTTCCCCGGGGCTAAGACAGATACGCAGTATTTT